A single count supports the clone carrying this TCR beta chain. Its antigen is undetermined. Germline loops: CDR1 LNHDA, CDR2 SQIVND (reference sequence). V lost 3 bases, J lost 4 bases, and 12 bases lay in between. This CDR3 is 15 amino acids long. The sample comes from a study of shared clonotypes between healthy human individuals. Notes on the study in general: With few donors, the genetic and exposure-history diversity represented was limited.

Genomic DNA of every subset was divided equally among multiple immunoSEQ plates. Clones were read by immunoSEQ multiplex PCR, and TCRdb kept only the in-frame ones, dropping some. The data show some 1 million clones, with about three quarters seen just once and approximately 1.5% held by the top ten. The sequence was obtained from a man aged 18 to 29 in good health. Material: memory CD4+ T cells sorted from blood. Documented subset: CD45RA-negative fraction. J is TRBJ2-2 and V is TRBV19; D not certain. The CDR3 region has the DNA TGTGCCAGTAGTATCGGTAGGCCGGGCACCGGGGAGCTGTTTTTT. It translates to CASSIGRPGTGELFF. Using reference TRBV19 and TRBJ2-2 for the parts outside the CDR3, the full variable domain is DGGITQSPKYLFRKEGQNVTLSCEQNLNHDAMYWYRQDPGQGLRLIYYSQIVNDFQKGDIAEGYSVSREKKESFPLTVTSAQKNPTAFYLCASSIGRPGTGELFFGEGSRLTVL.